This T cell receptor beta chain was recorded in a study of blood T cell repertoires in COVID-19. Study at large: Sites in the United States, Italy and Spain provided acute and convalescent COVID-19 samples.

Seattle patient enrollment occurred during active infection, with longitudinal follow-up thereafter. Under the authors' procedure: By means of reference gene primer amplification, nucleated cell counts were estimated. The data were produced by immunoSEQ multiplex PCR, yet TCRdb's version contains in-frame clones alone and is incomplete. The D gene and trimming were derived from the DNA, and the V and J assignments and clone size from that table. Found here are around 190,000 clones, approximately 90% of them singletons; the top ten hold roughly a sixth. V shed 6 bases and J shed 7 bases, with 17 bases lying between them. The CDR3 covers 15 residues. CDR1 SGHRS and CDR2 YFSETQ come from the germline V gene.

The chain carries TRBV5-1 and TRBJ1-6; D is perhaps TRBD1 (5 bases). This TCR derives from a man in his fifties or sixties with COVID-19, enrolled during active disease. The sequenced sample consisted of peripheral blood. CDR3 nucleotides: TGCGCCAGCAAACTAAGCCCAGGGATCAATTCACCCCTCCACTTT. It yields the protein CASKLSPGINSPLHF.